The 26 T cell receptor beta chains in this list originate from one sample, sequenced in a study of blood T cells in healthy people across ages. Through a sample-barcoded 5' primer and a J-beta primer mix, a second PCR was run for 7 to 11 cycles. Each CDR3 protein gets one entry after TCRdb re-called the 5' RACE reads with MiXCR. Seen here are 1.6 million or so distinct CDR3 sequences, 34% observed once, and the top ten hold about 11%. Sequencing was carried out using blood. The receptors shown here come from a woman in her 30s in good health.

The J gene is TRBJ2-1, the V gene TRBV11-2; 12 bases are shared with TRBD2. V was pared by 5 bases and J by 2 bases, with 7 bases of the junction left unmatched. Germline-derived CDR1 and CDR2 are SGHAT and FQNNGV. The CDR3 covers 17 residues. CDR3 DNA sequence: TGTGCCAGCAGCCTACAGACTAGCGGGAGAGCCTACAATGAGCAGTTCTTC. It is translated as CASSLQTSGRAYNEQFF.

There are a few counts of this clonotype. The genes are TRBV7-9 and TRBJ1-2; a weak D match, TRBD1 (6 bases). Germline CDR1 reads SEHNR; CDR2 reads FQNEAQ (reference sequence). V lost 5 bases to trimming and J lost 5 bases, with 24 bases between them. This CDR3 region has 17 residues. CDR3 protein: CASSPPDSLGGVYGYTF. The CDR3 DNA follows: TGTGCCAGCAGCCCGCCGGACAGTCTTGGGGGGGTTTATGGCTACACCTTC.

Note on this clonotype: At one end the junction does not follow the germline gene, possibly because of a read error. The rearrangement links TRBV7-9 to TRBJ1-2, with D maybe TRBD1 (6 bases). The CDR3 contains 14 residues. Germline V gene data show CDR1 as SEHNR and CDR2 as FQNEAQ (reference sequence). CDR3 sequence (DNA): TGTGCCAGCAGTTCCGCCGGGACACTTTATGGTTACACCTTC. Translation: CASSSAGTLYGYTF.

This chain connects TRBV10-3 to TRBJ2-2; D is perhaps TRBD2 (6 bases). Trimming left V 2 bases short and J 5 bases short, with 18 bases between. This CDR3 is 17 amino acids long. Germline V gene data show CDR1 as ENHRY and CDR2 as SYGVKD. Here the CDR3 DNA reads TGTGCCATCAGTGAGCCCGGACGCAACCGGGGGACCGGGGAGCTGTTTTTT. Its translation is CAISEPGRNRGTGELFF.

This clonotype was counted between two and nine times. The rearrangement links TRBV27 to TRBJ2-7, with TRBD2 matching 9 bases. This CDR3 spans 18 amino acids. Germline CDR1 and CDR2: MNHEY and SMNVEV (reference sequence). J gave up 6 bases and V 2 bases, and 17 bases lay outside the gene matches. The CDR3 is CASSLTTSWAGGPGEQYF. The CDR3 coding sequence is TGTGCCAGCAGTTTAACTACGAGCTGGGCGGGAGGGCCCGGCGAGCAGTACTTC.

V usage is TRBV6-4 and J usage is TRBJ2-3, with 7 bases that match TRBD2. The V and J ends lost 2 bases and 0 bases, in that order; junction bases with no gene match: 2. Per the germline V gene, CDR1 is MRHNA and CDR2 is SNTAGT. The CDR3 runs to 15 residues. The DNA of the CDR3 is TGTGCCAGCAGTGACACGCGGGGGAGCACAGATACGCAGTATTTT. It is translated as CASSDTRGSTDTQYF.

The V call is TRBV6-2 or TRBV6-3, the J call TRBJ2-4; no definite D call. The DNA end lines up better with TRBJ2-7; the J call may be wrong. Germline lookup yields CDR1 MNHEY and CDR2 SVGEGT. The CDR3 is 12 residues long. The CDR3 region is CASSASGHEQYF. DNA for the CDR3: TGTGCCAGCAGTGCGTCCGGGCACGAGCAGTACTTC.

There are a few counts of this clonotype. The V and J genes are TRBV20-1 and TRBJ2-3; 8 bases map to TRBD1. V was clipped by 0 bases and J by 4 bases; unmatched bases: 6. The germline CDR1 and CDR2 sequences are DFQATT and SNEGSKA (reference sequence). This CDR3 is built from 15 residues. The CDR3 sequence is CSARELQGAADTQYF. The CDR3 nucleotides read TGCAGTGCTAGAGAACTTCAGGGGGCCGCAGATACGCAGTATTTT.

This clonotype was seen a few times. The rearrangement links TRBV5-1 to TRBJ2-1; D is unresolved. CDR3 length: 15 residues. V lost 4 bases and J 6 bases, leaving 17 bases between the germline ends. CDR1 and CDR2 (germline): SGHRS, YFSETQ. CDR3 nucleotide sequence: TGCGCCAGCAGCCCGACCCTCCCCGGAAGCAATGAGCAGTTCTTC. Translation: CASSPTLPGSNEQFF.

This clonotype was detected only a few times. V is TRBV20-1 and J is TRBJ2-1; D gene ambiguous. The CDR3 is 15 amino acids. V lost 0 bases to trimming and J lost 2 bases, with 11 bases between them. Looked up from germline, CDR1 is DFQATT and CDR2 is SNEGSKA (reference sequence). CDR3 in DNA: TGCAGTGCTAGAGATGCGGTGCGGCCCTACAATGAGCAGTTCTTC. Protein product: CSARDAVRPYNEQFF.

V is TRBV20-1 and J is TRBJ1-5, with D perhaps matching TRBD1 (5 bases). V lost 6 bases, J lost 5 bases, and 20 bases lay in between. CDR1 DFQATT and CDR2 SNEGSKA come from the germline V gene (reference sequence). The CDR3 has 15 amino acids. CDR3 nucleotides: TGCAGTGCAACAGGCCGCAGCGACTTGGATCAGCCCCAGCATTTT. Translation gives CSATGRSDLDQPQHF.

About this clonotype: A read error may produce the germline difference seen at one junction end. The chain is built from TRBV9 and TRBJ2-1; 8 bases are shared with TRBD2. This CDR3 has 16 residues. Germline V gene data show CDR1 as SGDLS and CDR2 as YYNGEE. CDR3 in DNA: TGTGCCAGCAGCGTAGGCAGCGGGAGCTCCTACAGTGAGCAGTTCTTC. The encoded protein is CASSVGSGSSYSEQFF. Variable domain in full (rest from reference TRBV9 and TRBJ2-1): DSGVTQTPKHLITATGQRVTLRCSPRSGDLSVYWYQQSLDQGLQFLIQYYNGEERAKGNILERFSAQQFPDLHSELNLSSLELGDSALYFCASSVGSGSSYSEQFFGPGTRLTVL.

The rearrangement links TRBV7-2 to TRBJ2-7, with a possible D match to TRBD2 (7 bases). Germline-derived CDR1 and CDR2 are SGHTA and FQGNSA. The CDR3 is made up of 13 amino acids. Trimming pared 5 bases from V and 6 bases from J, leaving 14 bases between. CDR3 sequence (DNA): TGTGCCAGCAGCCGGGGGGCAGCCCTCGAGCAGTACTTC. Protein product: CASSRGAALEQYF.

This chain joins TRBV6-5 and TRBJ2-7, with no clear D. The CDR3 is 13 amino acids. Germline values: CDR1 MNHEY, CDR2 SVGAGI. Trimming cost V 2 bases and J 3 bases, with 8 bases left between them. The chain's CDR3 is CASSYRAGYEQYF. In DNA form, the CDR3 reads TGTGCCAGCAGTTACCGGGCAGGCTACGAGCAGTACTTC.

The chain couples TRBV3-1 to TRBJ2-7; TRBD1 is a possible D gene (5 bases). This CDR3 has 16 amino acids. Trimming removed 4 bases at V and 2 bases at J, with 18 bases between. Germline-derived CDR1 and CDR2 are LGHDT and YNNKEL (reference sequence). CDR3 amino acids: CASSPAGQGFPYEQYF. The CDR3 nucleotides read TGTGCCAGCAGCCCCGCCGGGCAGGGCTTTCCCTACGAGCAGTACTTC.

This clonotype came up a few times. The rearrangement uses TRBV20-1 and TRBJ2-7, with D possibly matching TRBD1 (5 bases). With 1 base removed from V and 1 base from J, the gap between germline ends came to 11 bases. The CDR3 contains 14 residues. Germline CDR1 DFQATT, CDR2 SNEGSKA (reference sequence). The CDR3 DNA reads as TGCAGTGCTAGAGTGGGGCTGGTTTCCTACGAGCAGTACTTC. This encodes CSARVGLVSYEQYF.

This clonotype appeared a few times. The chain links TRBV20-1 to TRBJ2-1; TRBD2 agrees at 13 bases. The J segment lost 7 bases and the V segment lost 3 bases, leaving 6 bases of the junction unmatched. This CDR3 region has 15 residues. Germline loops: CDR1 DFQATT, CDR2 SNEGSKA (reference sequence). CDR3 amino acids: CSARVTSGRINEQFF. The DNA for the CDR3 is TGCAGTGCTAGGGTGACTAGCGGGAGGATAAATGAGCAGTTCTTC.

This chain uses TRBV25-1 with TRBJ1-1, with unresolved D. Germline CDR1 MGHDK, CDR2 SYGVNS. V was shortened by 2 bases and J by 2 bases, with 6 bases between the two germline ends. The CDR3 totals 13 residues. CDR3 coding DNA: TGTGCCAGCAGTGAAGGAATCAACACTGAAGCTTTCTTT. It encodes CASSEGINTEAFF.

This clonotype was counted ten times or more. CDR3 residues: CSARGAGTGSYEQYF. For the CDR3, the DNA is TGCAGTGCTAGAGGCGCCGGGACAGGGTCTTACGAGCAGTACTTC. The V gene is TRBV20-1, the J gene TRBJ2-7, with 9 nucleotides matching TRBD1. Unmatched junction bases numbered 8, after V lost 1 base and J lost 4 bases. Germline V lookup: CDR1 DFQATT, CDR2 SNEGSKA (reference sequence). The CDR3 is made up of 15 amino acids.

The table lists this clonotype with many counts. V and J are TRBV3-1 and TRBJ2-7, with 8 bases aligning to TRBD1. CDR3 length: 14 amino acids. Trimming cost V 4 bases and J 6 bases; bases outside gene matches: 8. The germline V gene has CDR1 LGHDT and CDR2 YNNKEL (reference sequence). Here the CDR3 reads CASSPRTGQVEQYF. For the CDR3, the DNA is TGTGCCAGCAGCCCTAGGACAGGGCAGGTCGAGCAGTACTTC.

The CDR3 loop reads CASSIDREPYEQYF. CDR3 sequence (DNA): TGCGCCAGCAGCATCGACAGGGAACCCTACGAGCAGTACTTC. The V and J genes are TRBV5-1 and TRBJ2-7; 7 nucleotides agree with TRBD1. V gave up 4 bases and J gave up 2 bases; unmatched junction bases: 6. This CDR3 contains 14 residues. Germline-derived CDR1 and CDR2 are SGHRS and YFSETQ.

Worth noting for this clonotype: The junction departs from the called germline gene at one end, perhaps through a read error. The chain combines TRBV20-1 with TRBJ2-4, with 14 positions matching TRBD2. This CDR3 has 17 amino acids. Germline V gene data show CDR1 as DFQATT and CDR2 as SNEGSKA (reference sequence). The CDR3, as DNA: TGCAGTGCACCCGATACCGGGACTAGCGGGAGAAAAAACACTCAGTACTTC. Translating it yields CSAPDTGTSGRKNTQYF.

This chain connects TRBV6-2 or TRBV6-3 to TRBJ2-1; 7 bases agree with TRBD2. Germline CDR1 reads MNHEY; CDR2 reads SVGEGT. V shed 7 bases, J shed 5 bases, and the junction held 14 bases outside the gene matches. CDR3 size: 16 residues. The chain's CDR3 is CASIHPLGGDHNEQFF. CDR3 nucleotides: TGTGCCAGCATTCACCCGCTGGGGGGGGACCACAATGAGCAGTTCTTC.

The rearrangement joins TRBV7-3 to TRBJ2-3; 11 bases line up with TRBD2. The length of the CDR3 is 15 residues. The germline V gene has CDR1 SGHTA and CDR2 FQGTGA. V was pared by 7 bases and J by 4 bases, with 7 bases of the junction left unmatched. The CDR3 DNA follows: TGTGCCAGCACCCTTAGCGGGGGGGTTTCAGATACGCAGTATTTT. As protein: CASTLSGGVSDTQYF.

A word on this clonotype: The junction departs from the called germline gene at one end, perhaps through a read error. The V call is TRBV4-1, the J call TRBJ2-1; D might be TRBD2 (5 bases). CDR1 and CDR2 (germline): MGHRA, YSYEKL. The CDR3 spans 15 residues. The CDR3 loop reads CASSQGGPWTPERFF. The CDR3 bases are TGCGCCAGCAGCCAAGGAGGGCCTTGGACCCCGGAGCGGTTCTTC.

This clonotype was recorded many times. This chain connects TRBV6-5 to TRBJ1-4; unclear D gene. CDR1 and CDR2 from the germline V gene are MNHEY and SVGAGI. Trimming removed 0 bases from V and 4 bases from J, with 24 bases in between. The CDR3 covers 20 residues. DNA of the CDR3: TGTGCCAGCAGTTACTCGAGTTGGCAGGAAGAGACTCCATTTAATGAAAAACTGTTTTTT. It is translated as CASSYSSWQEETPFNEKLFF.